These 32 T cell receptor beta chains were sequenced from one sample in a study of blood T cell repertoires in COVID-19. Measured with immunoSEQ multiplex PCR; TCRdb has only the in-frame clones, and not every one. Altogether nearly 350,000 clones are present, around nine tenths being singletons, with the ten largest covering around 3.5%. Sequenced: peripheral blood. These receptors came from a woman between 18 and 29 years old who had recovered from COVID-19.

CDR3 nucleotide sequence: TGTGCCAGCAGCAGTGACAGGGGAACCTACAATGAGCAGTTCTTC. Translating gives CASSSDRGTYNEQFF. The chain links TRBV6-5 to TRBJ2-1; 8 bases fit TRBD1. Germline loops: CDR1 MNHEY, CDR2 SVGAGI. After removal of 6 bases from V and 2 bases from J, the junction contained 6 bases not matched to a gene. The CDR3 length is 15 residues.

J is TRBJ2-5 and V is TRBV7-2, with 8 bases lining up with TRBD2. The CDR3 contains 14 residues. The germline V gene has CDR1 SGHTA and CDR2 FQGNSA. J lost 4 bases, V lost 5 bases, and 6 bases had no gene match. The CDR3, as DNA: TGTGCCAGCAGCCAAGGACTAGCAGGAGAGACCCAGTACTTC. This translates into CASSQGLAGETQYF.

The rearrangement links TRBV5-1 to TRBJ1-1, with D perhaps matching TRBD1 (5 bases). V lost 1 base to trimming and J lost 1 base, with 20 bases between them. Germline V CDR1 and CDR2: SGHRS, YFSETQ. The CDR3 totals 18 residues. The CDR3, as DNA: TGCGCCAGCAGCTTGTCACGGGGGTTGTTTGGGCCGAACACTGAAGCTTTCTTT. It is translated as CASSLSRGLFGPNTEAFF. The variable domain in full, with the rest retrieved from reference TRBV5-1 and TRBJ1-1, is KAGVTQTPRYLIKTRGQQVTLSCSPISGHRSVSWYQQTPGQGLQFLFEYFSETQRNKGNFPGRFSGRQFSNSRSEMNVSTLELGDSALYLCASSLSRGLFGPNTEAFFGQGTRLTVV.

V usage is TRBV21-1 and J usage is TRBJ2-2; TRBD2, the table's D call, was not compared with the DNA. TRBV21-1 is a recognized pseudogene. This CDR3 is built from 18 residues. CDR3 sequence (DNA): TGTGCCAGCAGCAAAGGACTAGCGAGAGGGACTGGCACCGGGGAGCTGTTTTTT. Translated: CASSKGLARGTGTGELFF.

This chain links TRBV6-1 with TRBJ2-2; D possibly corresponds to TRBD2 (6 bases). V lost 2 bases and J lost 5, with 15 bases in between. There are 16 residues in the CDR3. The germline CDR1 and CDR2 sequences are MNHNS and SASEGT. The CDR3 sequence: CASSETGGWLTGELFF. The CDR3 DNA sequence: TGTGCCAGCAGTGAAACCGGAGGGTGGCTTACCGGGGAGCTGTTTTTT.

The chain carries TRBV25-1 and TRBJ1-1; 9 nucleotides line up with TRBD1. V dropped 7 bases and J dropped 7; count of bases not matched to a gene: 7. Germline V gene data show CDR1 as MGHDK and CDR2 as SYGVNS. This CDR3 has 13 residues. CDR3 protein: CASTRQGGSEAFF. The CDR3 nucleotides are TGTGCCAGCACGCGACAGGGGGGAAGTGAAGCTTTCTTT.

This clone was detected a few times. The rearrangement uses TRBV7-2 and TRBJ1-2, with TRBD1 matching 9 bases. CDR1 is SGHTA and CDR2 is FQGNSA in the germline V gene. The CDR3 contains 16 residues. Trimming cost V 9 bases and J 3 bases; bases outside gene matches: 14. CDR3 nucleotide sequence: TGTGCCAGAGAGCAACTTACCGGGACAGGGCACTATGGCTACACCTTC. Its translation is CAREQLTGTGHYGYTF. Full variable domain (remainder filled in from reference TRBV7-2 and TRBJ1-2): GAGVSQSPSNKVTEKGKDVELRCDPISGHTALYWYRQSLGQGLEFLIYFQGNSAPDKSGLPSDRFSAERTGGSVSTLTIQRTQQEDSAVYLCAREQLTGTGHYGYTFGSGTRLTVV.

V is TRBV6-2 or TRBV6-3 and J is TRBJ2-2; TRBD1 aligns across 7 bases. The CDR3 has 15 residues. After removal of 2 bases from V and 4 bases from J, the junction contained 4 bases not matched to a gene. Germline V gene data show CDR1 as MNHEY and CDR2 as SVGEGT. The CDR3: CASSYGTDFTGELFF. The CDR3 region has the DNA TGTGCCAGCAGTTACGGGACAGACTTCACCGGGGAGCTGTTTTTT.

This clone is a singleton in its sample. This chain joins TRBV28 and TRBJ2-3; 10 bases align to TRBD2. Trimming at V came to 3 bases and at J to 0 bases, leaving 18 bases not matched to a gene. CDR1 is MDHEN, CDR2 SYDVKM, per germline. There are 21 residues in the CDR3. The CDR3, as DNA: TGTGCCAGCAGTTTGCGAAGGACCGGGACTAGCGTAGGAGGGAGCACAGATACGCAGTATTTT. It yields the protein CASSLRRTGTSVGGSTDTQYF.

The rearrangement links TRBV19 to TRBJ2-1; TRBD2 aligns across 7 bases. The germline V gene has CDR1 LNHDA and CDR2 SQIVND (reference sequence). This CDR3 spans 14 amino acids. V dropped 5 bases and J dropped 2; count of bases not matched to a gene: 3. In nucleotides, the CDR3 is TGTGCCAGTAGTGGAGGGAGGGCCTACAATGAGCAGTTCTTC. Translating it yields CASSGGRAYNEQFF.

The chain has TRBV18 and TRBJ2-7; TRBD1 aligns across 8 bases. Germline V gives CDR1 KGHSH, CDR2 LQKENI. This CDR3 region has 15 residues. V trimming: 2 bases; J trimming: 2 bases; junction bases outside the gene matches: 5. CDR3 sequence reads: CASSPRTGTTYEQYV. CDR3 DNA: TGTGCCAGCTCACCAAGGACAGGGACCACCTACGAGCAGTACGTC.

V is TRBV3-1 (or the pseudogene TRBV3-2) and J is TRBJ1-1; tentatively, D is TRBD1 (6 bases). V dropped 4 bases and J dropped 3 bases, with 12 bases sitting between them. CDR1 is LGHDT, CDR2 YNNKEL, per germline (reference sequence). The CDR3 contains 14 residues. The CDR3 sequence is CASSPGHLHTEAFF. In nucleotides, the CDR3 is TGTGCCAGCAGCCCGGGACATTTGCACACTGAAGCTTTCTTT.

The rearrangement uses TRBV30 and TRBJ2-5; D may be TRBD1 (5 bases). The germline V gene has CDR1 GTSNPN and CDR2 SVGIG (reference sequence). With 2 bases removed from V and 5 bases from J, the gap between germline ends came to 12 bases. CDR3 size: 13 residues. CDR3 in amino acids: CAWSPDRRETQYF. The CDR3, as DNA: TGTGCCTGGAGTCCTGACAGACGGGAGACCCAGTACTTC.

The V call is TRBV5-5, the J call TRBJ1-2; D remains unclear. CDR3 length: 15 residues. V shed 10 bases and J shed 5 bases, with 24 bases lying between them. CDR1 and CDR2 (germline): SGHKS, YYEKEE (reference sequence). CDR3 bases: TGTGCCCCCGAAGGTAAGCGGGTCGGACTTTATGGCTACACCTTC. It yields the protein CAPEGKRVGLYGYTF. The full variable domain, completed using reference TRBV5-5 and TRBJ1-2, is DAGVTQSPTHLIKTRGQQVTLRCSPISGHKSVSWYQQVLGQGPQFIFQYYEKEERGRGNFPDRFSARQFPNYSSELNVNALLLGDSALYLCAPEGKRVGLYGYTFGSGTRLTVV.

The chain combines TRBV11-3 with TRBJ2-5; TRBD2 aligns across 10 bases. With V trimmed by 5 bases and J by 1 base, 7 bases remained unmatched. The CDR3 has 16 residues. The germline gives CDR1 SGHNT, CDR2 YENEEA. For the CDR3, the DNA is TGTGCCAGCAGCCTCAGACTAGCGGGTGCCCAAGAGACCCAGTACTTC. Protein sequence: CASSLRLAGAQETQYF.

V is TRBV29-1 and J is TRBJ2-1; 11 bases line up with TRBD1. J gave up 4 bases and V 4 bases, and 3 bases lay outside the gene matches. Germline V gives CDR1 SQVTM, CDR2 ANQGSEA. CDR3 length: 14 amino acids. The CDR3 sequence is CSVVGTGGYNEQFF. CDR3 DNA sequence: TGCAGCGTTGTCGGGACAGGGGGTTACAATGAGCAGTTCTTC.

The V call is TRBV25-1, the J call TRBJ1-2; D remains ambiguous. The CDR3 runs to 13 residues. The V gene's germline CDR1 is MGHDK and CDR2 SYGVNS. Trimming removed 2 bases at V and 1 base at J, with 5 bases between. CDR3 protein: CASSETVNYGYTF. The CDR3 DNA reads TGTGCCAGCAGTGAAACAGTTAACTATGGCTACACCTTC.

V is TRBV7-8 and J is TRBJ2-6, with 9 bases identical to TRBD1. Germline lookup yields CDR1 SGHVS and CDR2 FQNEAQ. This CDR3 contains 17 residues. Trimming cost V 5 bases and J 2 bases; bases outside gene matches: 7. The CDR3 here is CASSRGTGIPGANVLTF. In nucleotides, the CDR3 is TGTGCCAGCAGCCGCGGGACAGGGATCCCTGGGGCCAACGTCCTGACTTTC.

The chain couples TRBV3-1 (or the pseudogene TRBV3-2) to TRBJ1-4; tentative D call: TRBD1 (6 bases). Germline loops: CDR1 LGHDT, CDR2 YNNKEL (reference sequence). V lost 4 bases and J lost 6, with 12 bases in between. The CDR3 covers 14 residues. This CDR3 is CASSLRGVDEKLFF. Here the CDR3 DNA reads TGTGCCAGCAGCCTCAGGGGAGTCGATGAAAAACTGTTTTTT.

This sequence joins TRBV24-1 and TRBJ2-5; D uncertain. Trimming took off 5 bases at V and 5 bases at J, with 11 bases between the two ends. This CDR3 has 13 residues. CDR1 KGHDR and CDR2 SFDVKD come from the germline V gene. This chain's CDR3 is CATSAIDGETQYF. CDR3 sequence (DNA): TGTGCCACCAGTGCCATTGACGGGGAGACCCAGTACTTC.

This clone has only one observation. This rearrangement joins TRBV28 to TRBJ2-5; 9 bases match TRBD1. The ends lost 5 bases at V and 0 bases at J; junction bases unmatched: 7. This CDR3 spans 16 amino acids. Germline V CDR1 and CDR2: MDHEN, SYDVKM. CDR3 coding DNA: TGTGCCAGCAGTCCACGGACAGGGGATCACCAAGAGACCCAGTACTTC. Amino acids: CASSPRTGDHQETQYF. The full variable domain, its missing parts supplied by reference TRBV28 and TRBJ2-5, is DVKVTQSSRYLVKRTGEKVFLECVQDMDHENMFWYRQDPGLGLRLIYFSYDVKMKEKGDIPEGYSVSREKKERFSLILESASTNQTSMYLCASSPRTGDHQETQYFGPGTRLLVL.

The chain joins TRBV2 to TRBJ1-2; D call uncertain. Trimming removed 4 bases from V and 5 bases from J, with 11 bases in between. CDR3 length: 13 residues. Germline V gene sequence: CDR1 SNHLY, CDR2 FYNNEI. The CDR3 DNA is TGTGCCAGCAGTGGTCGGGAGAGATATGGCTACACCTTC. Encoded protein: CASSGRERYGYTF.

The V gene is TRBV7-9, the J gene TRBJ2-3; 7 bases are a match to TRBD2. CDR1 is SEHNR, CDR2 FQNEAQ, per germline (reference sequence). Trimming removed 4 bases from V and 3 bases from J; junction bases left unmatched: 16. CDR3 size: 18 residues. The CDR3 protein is CASSSPHSGTIETDTQYF. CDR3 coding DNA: TGTGCCAGCAGCTCCCCCCACTCCGGGACTATTGAGACAGATACGCAGTATTTT.

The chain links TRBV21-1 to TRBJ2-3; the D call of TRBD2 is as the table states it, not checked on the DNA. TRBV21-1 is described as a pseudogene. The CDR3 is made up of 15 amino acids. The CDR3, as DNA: TGTGCCAGCAGCCCGGGGAGGCAGAAGATAGATACGCAGTATTTT. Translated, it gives CASSPGRQKIDTQYF.

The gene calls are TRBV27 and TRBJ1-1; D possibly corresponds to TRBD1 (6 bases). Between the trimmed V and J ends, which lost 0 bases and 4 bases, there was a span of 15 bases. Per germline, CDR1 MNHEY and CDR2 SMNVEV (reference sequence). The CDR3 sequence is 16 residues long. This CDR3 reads CASSLSPDPTGTEAFF. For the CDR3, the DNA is TGTGCCAGCAGTTTATCCCCCGACCCGACAGGCACTGAAGCTTTCTTT.

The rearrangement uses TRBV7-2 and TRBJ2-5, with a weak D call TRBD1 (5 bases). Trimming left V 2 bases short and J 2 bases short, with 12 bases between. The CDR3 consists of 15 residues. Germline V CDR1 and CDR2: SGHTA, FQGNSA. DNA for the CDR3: TGTGCCAGCAGCTTAATTTTGGGGCGGCAAGAGACCCAGTACTTC. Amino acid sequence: CASSLILGRQETQYF.

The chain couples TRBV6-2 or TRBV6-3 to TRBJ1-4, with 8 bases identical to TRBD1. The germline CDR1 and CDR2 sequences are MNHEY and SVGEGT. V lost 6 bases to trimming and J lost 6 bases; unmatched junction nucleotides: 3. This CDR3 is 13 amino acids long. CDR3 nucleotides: TGTGCCAGCAGCAAGACAGGGGATGAAAAACTGTTTTTT. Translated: CASSKTGDEKLFF.

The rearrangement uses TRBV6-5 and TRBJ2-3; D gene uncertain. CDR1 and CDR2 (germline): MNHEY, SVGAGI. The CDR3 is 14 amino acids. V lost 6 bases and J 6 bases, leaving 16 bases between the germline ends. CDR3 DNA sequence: TGTGCCAGCAGACCTCCCGACACCCCGGATACGCAGTATTTT. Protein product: CASRPPDTPDTQYF.

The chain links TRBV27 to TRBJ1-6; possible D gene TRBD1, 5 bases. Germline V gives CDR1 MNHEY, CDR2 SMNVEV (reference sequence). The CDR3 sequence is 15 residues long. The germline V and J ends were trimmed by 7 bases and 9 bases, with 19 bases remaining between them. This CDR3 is CASTRAEGSVSPLHF. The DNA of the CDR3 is TGTGCCAGCACCCGAGCGGAGGGGAGTGTTTCACCCCTCCACTTT.

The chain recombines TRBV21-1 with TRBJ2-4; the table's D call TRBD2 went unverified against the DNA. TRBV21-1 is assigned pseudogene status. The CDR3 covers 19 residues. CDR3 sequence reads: CASSKRGGRERNYKNIQYF. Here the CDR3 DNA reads TGTGCCAGCAGCAAAAGAGGGGGGCGGGAGAGAAACTACAAAAACATTCAGTACTTC.

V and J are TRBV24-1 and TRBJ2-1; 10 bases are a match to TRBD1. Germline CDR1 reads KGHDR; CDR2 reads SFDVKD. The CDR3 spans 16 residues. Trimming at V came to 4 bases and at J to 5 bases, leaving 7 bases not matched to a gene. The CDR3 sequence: CATSDYRQGAHNEQFF. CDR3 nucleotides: TGTGCCACCAGTGACTACCGACAGGGGGCCCACAATGAGCAGTTCTTC.

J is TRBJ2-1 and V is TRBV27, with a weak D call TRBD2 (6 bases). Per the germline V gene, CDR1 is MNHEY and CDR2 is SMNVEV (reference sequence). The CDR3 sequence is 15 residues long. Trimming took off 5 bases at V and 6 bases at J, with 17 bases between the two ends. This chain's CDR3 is CASSPIDGRGNEQFF. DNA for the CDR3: TGTGCCAGCAGTCCTATCGACGGGAGAGGCAATGAGCAGTTCTTC.